Only one count was recorded for the clone carrying this T cell receptor beta chain. Its cognate antigen is unknown. The data originate from a study of long-term antiretroviral therapy in people with HIV. This CDR3 has 13 residues. Trimming took 5 bases from V and 8 from J, leaving 13 bases between them. Germline CDR1 reads SGHNT; CDR2 reads YENEEA. Findings and limits, study-wide: Blood draws took place between the mid-2000s and the late 2010s and possibly involved older ART regimens. Diversity went up after ART and still fell short of transplant donor controls. It was observed that HIV repertoires exhibited narrower CDR3 length ranges than controls. Clonal expansions arising prior to ART prevailed in the repertoire at every time point.

This was the immunoSEQ v3.0 assay at survey level. The method was immunoSEQ multiplex PCR; TCRdb's version includes in-frame clones alone and lacks a portion of them. The top ten hold just under 8.5% of the sample, which has fewer than 35,000 clones, under 85% seen once. The source of this sequence is a man aged 40-49 years with HIV. The J gene is TRBJ1-3, the V gene TRBV11-3; a weak D match, TRBD1 (5 bases). The sequences come from unsorted PBMCs, collected 3 years after starting antiretroviral therapy. CDR3 residues: CASSGTTTYTIYF. The CDR3 nucleotides read TGTGCCAGCAGCGGGACCACTACTTACACCATATATTTT.